A selection of T cell receptor beta chains follows, all from one sample in a study of identical twins. MiXCR was run by TCRdb on the 5' RACE reads, yielding one entry per CDR3 protein. In the table there are 350,000 to 500,000 distinct CDR3 sequences, approximately 18% of which are singletons. The sequencing input was naive T cells sorted from blood. These TCRs come from a man aged 45-65 years in good health. CDR3s include the opening cysteine and the closing phenylalanine or tryptophan. Fields, in order: CDR3 DNA, CDR3 protein, D gene, J gene, V gene, clone size. D genes are given only for firm matches. The size field is filled for only some rows; it gives once, few, many or a size class.

DNA: TGCAGTGCTAGAATGCGGGCTAGCGGGGCCACAGCGAACACCGGGGAGCTGTTTTTT
CDR3: CSARMRASGATANTGELFF
D: TRBD2
J: TRBJ2-2
V: TRBV20-1
size: -

DNA: TGTGCCAGCAGCTTAGCGCTTAGGAATCCCGGGGAGCTGTTTTTT
CDR3: CASSLALRNPGELFF
D: -
J: TRBJ2-2
V: TRBV7-2
size: once

DNA: TGCGCCAGCAGCGAGCTGGGTACGACAGTTTCCTACGAGCAGTACTTC
CDR3: CASSELGTTVSYEQYF
D: -
J: TRBJ2-7
V: TRBV5-1
size: -

DNA: TGTGCCAGCAGATACACCGGGACTAGCCACACTCACTACGAGCAGTACTTC
CDR3: CASRYTGTSHTHYEQYF
D: TRBD2
J: TRBJ2-7
V: TRBV6-2/TRBV6-3
size: many

DNA: TGTGCCAGCAGTCCAGGGGGCGCGACGTCTGGGGCCAACGTCCTGACTTTC
CDR3: CASSPGGATSGANVLTF
D: TRBD1
J: TRBJ2-6
V: TRBV11-2
size: many

DNA: TGTGCCAGCAGTAATGACGGGATTTATGGCTACACCTTC
CDR3: CASSNDGIYGYTF
D: -
J: TRBJ1-2
V: TRBV12-3/TRBV12-4
size: -

DNA: TGTGCCAGCAGTTATGGTACGGAGTACAATGAGCAGTTCTTC
CDR3: CASSYGTEYNEQFF
D: -
J: TRBJ2-1
V: TRBV6-5
size: -

DNA: TGCAGCGTTGATCACGGGGCCGGTGAAGCTTTCTTT
CDR3: CSVDHGAGEAFF
D: -
J: TRBJ1-1
V: TRBV29-1
size: few

DNA: TGCGCCAGCAGCGAGGGACAGGCTAATGAAAAACTGTTTTTT
CDR3: CASSEGQANEKLFF
D: TRBD1
J: TRBJ1-4
V: TRBV5-1
size: -

DNA: TGCGCCAGCAGCCTCCCAGCCTACGAGCAGTACTTC
CDR3: CASSLPAYEQYF
D: -
J: TRBJ2-7
V: TRBV5-1
size: -